This paragraph reports one T cell receptor beta chain. The repertoire was sequenced with immunoSEQ multiplex PCR; TCRdb's copy has only in-frame clones and lacks some. Of around 330,000 clones in the sample, over 75% were seen once. This sample stems from a study of blood T cell repertoires in COVID-19. Looking at the study overall: PBMCs, B-cell-depleted T cells, or T cells provided the cDNA or gDNA that made up the material.

Germline V CDR1 and CDR2: MNHEY, SVGAGI. CDR3 length: 15 residues. V dropped 2 bases and J dropped 6; count of bases not matched to a gene: 6. The sequence derives from a woman between 50 and 59 years old with active or convalescent COVID-19. The sample consisted of peripheral blood. J is TRBJ2-2 and V is TRBV6-5; 7 positions match TRBD2. In nucleotides, the CDR3 is TGTGCCAGCAGTTACAGGGAGGGAAGCGCCGGGGAGCTGTTTTTT. This codes for CASSYREGSAGELFF.